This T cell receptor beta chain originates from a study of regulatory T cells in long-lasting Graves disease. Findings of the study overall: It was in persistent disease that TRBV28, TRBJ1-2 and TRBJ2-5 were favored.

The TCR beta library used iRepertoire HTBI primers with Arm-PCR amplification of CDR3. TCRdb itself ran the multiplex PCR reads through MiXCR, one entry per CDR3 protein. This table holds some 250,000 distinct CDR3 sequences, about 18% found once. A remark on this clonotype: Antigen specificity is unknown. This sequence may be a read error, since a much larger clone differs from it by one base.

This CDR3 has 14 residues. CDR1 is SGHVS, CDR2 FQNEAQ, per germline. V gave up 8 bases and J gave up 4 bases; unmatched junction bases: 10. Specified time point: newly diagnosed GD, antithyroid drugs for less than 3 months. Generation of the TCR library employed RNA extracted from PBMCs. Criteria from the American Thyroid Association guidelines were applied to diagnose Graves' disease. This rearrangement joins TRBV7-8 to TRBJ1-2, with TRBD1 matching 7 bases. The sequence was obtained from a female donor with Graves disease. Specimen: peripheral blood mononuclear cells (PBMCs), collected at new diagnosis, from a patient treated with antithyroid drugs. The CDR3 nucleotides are TGTGCCAGCGGCCGGAGAGACAGGGCCTATGGCTACACCTTC. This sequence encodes CASGRRDRAYGYTF.